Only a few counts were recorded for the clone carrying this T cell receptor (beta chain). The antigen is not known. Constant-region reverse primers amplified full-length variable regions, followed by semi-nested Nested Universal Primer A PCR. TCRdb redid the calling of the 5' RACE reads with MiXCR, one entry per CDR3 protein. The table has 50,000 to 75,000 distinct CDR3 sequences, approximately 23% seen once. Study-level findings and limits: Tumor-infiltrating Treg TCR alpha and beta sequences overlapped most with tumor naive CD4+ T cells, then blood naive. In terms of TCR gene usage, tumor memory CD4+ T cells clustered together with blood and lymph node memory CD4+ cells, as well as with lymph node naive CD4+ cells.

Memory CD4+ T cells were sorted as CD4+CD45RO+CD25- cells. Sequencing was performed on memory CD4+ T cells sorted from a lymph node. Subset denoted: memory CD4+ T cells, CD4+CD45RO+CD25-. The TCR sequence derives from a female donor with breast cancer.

The CDR3 DNA follows: TGTGCCAGCAGCTTTGGACTAGCGGTCGACACCGGGGAGCTGTTTTTT. Protein: CASSFGLAVDTGELFF. The V gene is TRBV5-8, the J gene TRBJ2-2; 10 nucleotides agree with TRBD2. The CDR3 length is 16 residues. V trimming: 2 bases; J trimming: 3 bases; junction bases outside the gene matches: 4. Germline values: CDR1 SGHTS, CDR2 YDEGEE.